This TCR beta chain was sequenced in a study of blood T cell repertoires in COVID-19. The CDR3 extends over 12 amino acids. V was cut by 6 bases and J by 6 bases, with 8 bases left in between. Assay used: immunoSEQ multiplex PCR; TCRdb lists only in-frame clones, some missing. The sample includes a few hundred thousand clones, around 86% of them seen just once. The TCR comes from a man aged 25-40 years who had recovered from COVID-19. This sequence joins TRBV12-3 or TRBV12-4 and TRBJ1-4; D remains unclear. Sequencing was carried out using peripheral blood. The CDR3 DNA reads as TGTGCCAGCAGAGTAAGAGATGAAAAACTGTTTTTT. It translates to CASRVRDEKLFF.